These T cell receptor beta chains were read from a single sample in a study of blood T cell repertoires in COVID-19. TCRdb's table, derived via immunoSEQ multiplex PCR, lists solely in-frame clones and lacks some. The sample contains some 100,000 clones, 84% of which appear only once. What was sequenced was peripheral blood. All receptors come from a woman over 75 with active or convalescent COVID-19. Both conserved end residues are part of each CDR3. D genes are given only for firm matches. The size entry is marked missing in some rows and otherwise reads once, few, many or a size class.

-	TRBJ1-2	TRBV19	once	TGTGCCAGTAGTATAGGCACAGGGACACCGAAGATTGGGGGCTACACCTTC	CASSIGTGTPKIGGYTF
-	TRBJ2-5	TRBV5-1	-	TGCGCCAGCAGCTTGGTTCTAGCCGAGACCCAGTACTTC	CASSLVLAETQYF
-	TRBJ2-1	TRBV12-2	once	TGTGCAAGTCGCTTAGCCGACAGTAGCTCCTACAATGAGCAGTTCTTC	CASRLADSSSYNEQFF
-	TRBJ1-6	TRBV6-6	-	TGTGCCAGCAGTCGTACGTCGTCGACACAATATAATTCACCCCTCCACTTT	CASSRTSSTQYNSPLHF
TRBD2	TRBJ2-3	TRBV4-1	-	TGCGCCAGCAGCCAAGAGCTAGGGTCACTAGCGGGACGGGATACGCAGTATTTT	CASSQELGSLAGRDTQYF
TRBD1	TRBJ1-2	TRBV7-2	few	TGTGCCAGCAGCCCGACCTCGGGACAGCCCTATGGCTACACCTTC	CASSPTSGQPYGYTF
TRBD2	TRBJ2-5	TRBV30	-	TGTGCCTGGAGTGTACTTGGGCCTAGCGGGAGAGGTGAGGAGACCCAGTACTTC	CAWSVLGPSGRGEETQYF
TRBD2	TRBJ2-7	TRBV9	-	TGTGCCAGCAGCTGGGCGGGAGGAAACGAGCAGTACTTC	CASSWAGGNEQYF
TRBD1	TRBJ1-2	TRBV27	-	TGTGCCAGCAGTTCGCCCTGGACAGGCGCCTATGGCTACACCTTC	CASSSPWTGAYGYTF
-	TRBJ1-1	TRBV19	-	TGTGCCAGTAAATGGGAGGGGACGGGCACTGAAGCTTTCTTT	CASKWEGTGTEAFF
TRBD1	TRBJ2-7	TRBV6-1	once	TGTGCCAGCAGTGAAGTAAAGGCAGGGGGCTTGTGGAGGCAGTACTTC	CASSEVKAGGLWRQYF
TRBD1	TRBJ2-3	TRBV7-9	-	TGTGCCAGCAGCTCCATGAACCGGGACAGTCTGACAGATACGCAGTATTTT	CASSSMNRDSLTDTQYF
-	TRBJ1-3	TRBV28	-	TGTGCCAGCACCAGTGGAAACACCATATATTTT	CASTSGNTIYF
TRBD1	TRBJ1-1	TRBV13	-	TGTGCCAGCAGCTTAGACCAACAGGGGGAGACTGAAGCTTTCTTT	CASSLDQQGETEAFF
TRBD1	TRBJ2-1	TRBV30	-	TGTGCCGGAGCTCAGAAGGGGGCTTACAATGAGCAGTTCTTC	CAGAQKGAYNEQFF
-	TRBJ2-7	TRBV6-5	-	TGTGCCAGCAGATCGGGACTTCGGTCCTACGAGCAGTACTTC	CASRSGLRSYEQYF
-	TRBJ1-5	TRBV4-2	few	TGTGCCAGCAGCCAGGACTCAGGGGGCAATCAGCCCCAGCATTTT	CASSQDSGGNQPQHF
TRBD2	TRBJ2-2	TRBV2	-	TGTGCCAGCTCGGGACTAGCGAAGAACACCGGGGAGCTGTTTTTT	CASSGLAKNTGELFF
TRBD1	TRBJ2-5	TRBV10-1	-	TGCGCCAGCAGTGAGGGGACAGGTCCGGAGACCCAGTACTTC	CASSEGTGPETQYF
-	TRBJ2-3	TRBV15	-	TGTGCCACCAGCAGAGGCTACAGGGCAGATACGCAGTATTTT	CATSRGYRADTQYF
TRBD1	TRBJ2-2	TRBV9	few	TGTGCCAGCAGCGTAGCGTGGACAGGGGGCGCAACCGGGGAGCTGTTTTTT	CASSVAWTGGATGELFF
TRBD1	TRBJ1-6	TRBV27	once	TGTGCCAGCAGTTTGCAACCGGGACAGGGAGGGCCCCTCCACTTT	CASSLQPGQGGPLHF
TRBD1	TRBJ1-5	TRBV6-7	-	TGTGCCGGCAGGGGGCCGCCAAATCAGCCCCAGCATTTT	CAGRGPPNQPQHF
TRBD2	TRBJ2-5	TRBV29-1	-	TGCAGCGCTGCGACTAGCAGCGAGACCCAGTACTTC	CSAATSSETQYF
TRBD2	TRBJ2-1	TRBV11-2	-	TGTGCCAGCAGCTTAGCTAGCGGGAAGCAGTTCTTC	CASSLASGKQFF
TRBD2	TRBJ2-7	TRBV7-9	-	TGTGCCAGCAGCTTGACTAGCGGGAGGCCCCGCTACGAGCAGTACTTC	CASSLTSGRPRYEQYF
TRBD2	TRBJ2-2	TRBV7-3	-	TGTGCCAGCAGCTTATTAGCGGGAGAGGTCGGGGAGCTGTTTTTT	CASSLLAGEVGELFF
TRBD1	TRBJ1-6	TRBV30	-	TGTGCCTGGAGTGTCCTTAAGATGACAGGGTATAATTCACCCCTCCACTTT	CAWSVLKMTGYNSPLHF
TRBD1	TRBJ1-2	TRBV5-1	-	TGCGCCAGCAGCCTGGGACAGGGGGGCTATGGCTACACCTTC	CASSLGQGGYGYTF
TRBD2	TRBJ2-7	TRBV18	-	TGTGCCAGCTCACCGGGACTAGCGGACTACGAGCAGTACTTC	CASSPGLADYEQYF
TRBD2	TRBJ2-2	TRBV4-1	-	TGCGCCAGCAGCCAAGATCGCGCGGGAGGGAACACCGGGGAGCTGTTTTTT	CASSQDRAGGNTGELFF
TRBD1	TRBJ1-5	TRBV2	-	TGTGCCAGCAGTGATACAGGGGTTCAGCCCCAGCATTTT	CASSDTGVQPQHF
-	TRBJ1-5	TRBV27	-	TGTGCCAGCAGCATGCGGGGGGTTAGCAATCAGCCCCAGCATTTT	CASSMRGVSNQPQHF
TRBD2	TRBJ2-5	TRBV6-1	once	TGTGCCAGCAGTGAGATAGCGGGAGCTGTTGAGACCCAGTACTTC	CASSEIAGAVETQYF
-	TRBJ2-3	TRBV6-2/TRBV6-3	-	TGTGCCAGCAGTGGGGGGGGCGGTACGCAGTATTTT	CASSGGGGTQYF
-	TRBJ1-4	TRBV12-3/TRBV12-4	-	TGTGCCAGCAGTTTTCGGGACTTTGAAAAACTGTTTTTT	CASSFRDFEKLFF
TRBD1	TRBJ2-2	TRBV18	-	TGTGCCAGCTCACCTCCACAGGGGGCCGGGGAGCTGTTTTTT	CASSPPQGAGELFF
-	TRBJ2-1	TRBV7-8	-	TGTGCCAGCAGCCCAATAGCGGAACCCTACAATGAGCAGTTCTTC	CASSPIAEPYNEQFF
TRBD1	TRBJ1-3	TRBV4-1	-	TGCGCCAGCAGCCCCGGCGGGACAGGATCGATAGACACCATATATTTT	CASSPGGTGSIDTIYF
TRBD1	TRBJ2-7	TRBV5-3	-	TGTGCCAGAAGCTTCCTGGGACAGGGGGCCAACGAGCAGTACTTC	CARSFLGQGANEQYF
-	TRBJ2-7	TRBV28	-	TGTGCCAGCAAGAGACTTGCGACGGGAGACGAGCAGTACTTC	CASKRLATGDEQYF
-	TRBJ2-7	TRBV5-5	-	TGTGCCAGCAGCTTGGCAGGGCAGGTTATCCGCGAGCAGTACTTC	CASSLAGQVIREQYF
TRBD1	TRBJ1-4	TRBV28	-	TGTGCCAGCAGTTCCCCGGGACAGGGAGGTGAAAAACTGTTTTTT	CASSSPGQGGEKLFF
TRBD1	TRBJ1-4	TRBV2	-	TGTGCCAGCAGTCTTAGGACAGGGCATGAAAAACTGTTTTTT	CASSLRTGHEKLFF
TRBD2	TRBJ2-3	TRBV4-2	-	TGTGCCAGCAACCCCAGCGGGAGGATGGCAGATACGCAGTATTTT	CASNPSGRMADTQYF
-	TRBJ1-1	TRBV5-6	-	TGTGCCAGCAGCCGGGACTGGAACACTGAAGCTTTCTTT	CASSRDWNTEAFF
TRBD1	TRBJ1-6	TRBV29-1	-	TGCAGCGTTAGCGACAGGGGGTCACCCCTCCACTTT	CSVSDRGSPLHF
-	TRBJ2-3	TRBV4-1	-	TGCGCCAGCAGCCAACCACCGGGGGGCCATGGGGCAGATACGCAGTATTTT	CASSQPPGGHGADTQYF
-	TRBJ2-1	TRBV18	-	TGTGCCAGCTCACCCTCGGCCGGGATAGGTTCCTACAATGAGCAGTTCTTC	CASSPSAGIGSYNEQFF
TRBD2	TRBJ2-1	TRBV4-1	-	TGCGCCAGCAGCCACGGGACTAGCGGGATCTATGAGCAGTTCTTC	CASSHGTSGIYEQFF